The 26 T cell receptor beta chains reported below all come from one sample, sequenced in a study of a mutant IDH1 vaccine in newly diagnosed glioma. Method: immunoSEQ multiplex PCR; TCRdb's copy keeps in-frame clones and lacks some. This sample has around 70,000 clones, with around nine tenths found just once. The time point is: week 35, safety follow-up. The content of each vaccine dose was 300 ug of mutant IDH1 20-mer peptide, and topical imiquimod accompanied it. Antigens for these TCRs are unknown. Sequences were derived from PBMCs, sampled from a glioma patient whose treatment included an IDH1 peptide vaccine. Source of these receptors: a man aged 25 to 40 with glioma.

This chain uses TRBV18 with TRBJ2-7; maybe TRBD1 (6 bases). This CDR3 is 14 amino acids long. The germline V gene has CDR1 KGHSH and CDR2 LQKENI. Trimming left V 2 bases short and J 1 base short, with 9 bases between. The CDR3 reads CASSPGGGSYEQYF. The CDR3 DNA follows: TGTGCCAGCTCACCAGGGGGCGGTTCCTACGAGCAGTACTTC.

The J gene is TRBJ1-6, the V gene TRBV28, with no clear D. V was clipped by 3 bases and J by 9 bases, with 6 bases between them. This CDR3 contains 12 residues. Germline V gene sequence: CDR1 MDHEN, CDR2 SYDVKM. The chain's CDR3 is CASSFWGSPLHF. The CDR3, as DNA: TGTGCCAGCAGTTTTTGGGGTTCACCCCTCCACTTT. Supplemented by reference TRBV28 and TRBJ1-6, the full variable domain reads DVKVTQSSRYLVKRTGEKVFLECVQDMDHENMFWYRQDPGLGLRLIYFSYDVKMKEKGDIPEGYSVSREKKERFSLILESASTNQTSMYLCASSFWGSPLHFGNGTRLTVT.

This chain joins TRBV28 and TRBJ2-1; TRBD1 is a possible D gene (5 bases). CDR1 is MDHEN, CDR2 SYDVKM, per germline. The CDR3 consists of 14 residues. The V end was cut by 3 bases, the J end by 2 bases, with 8 bases between. In DNA, the CDR3 is TGTGCCAGCAGTTTCCAGGACACCTACAATGAGCAGTTCTTC. Translation gives CASSFQDTYNEQFF.

This clone was picked up one time. This chain uses TRBV4-3 with TRBJ2-4; TRBD2 is a possible D gene (5 bases). The CDR3 length is 17 residues. The V end was cut by 1 base, the J end by 6 bases, with 19 bases between. In germline, CDR1 is LGHNA, CDR2 YSLEER. The CDR3 spells CASSQGFQMGRGNIQYF. The DNA for the CDR3 is TGCGCCAGCAGCCAAGGATTCCAGATGGGCCGGGGAAACATTCAGTACTTC.

V gene TRBV19 combines with J gene TRBJ2-3, with 9 bases lining up with TRBD1. J was trimmed by 3 bases and V by 5 bases; bases with no gene match: 15. The CDR3 extends over 18 amino acids. Germline V lookup: CDR1 LNHDA, CDR2 SQIVND (reference sequence). The CDR3 bases are TGTGCCAGTAGTTCACAGGGGGCGCGGGGGTTTGATACAGATACGCAGTATTTT. It encodes CASSSQGARGFDTDTQYF.

This sequence joins TRBV29-1 and TRBJ1-1; TRBD1 is a possible D gene (5 bases). Germline values: CDR1 SQVTM, CDR2 ANQGSEA. CDR3 size: 15 residues. V lost 3 bases and J lost 0, with 14 bases in between. CDR3 residues: CSVDRGWGMNTEAFF. The CDR3 DNA follows: TGCAGCGTTGACCGGGGATGGGGGATGAACACTGAAGCTTTCTTT.

This chain links TRBV5-6 with TRBJ2-7, with 8 nucleotides matching TRBD1. The V and J ends lost 3 bases and 4 bases, in that order; junction bases with no gene match: 6. The CDR3 covers 14 residues. The V gene's germline CDR1 is SGHDT and CDR2 YYEEEE. The CDR3 coding sequence is TGTGCCAGCAGCTCAAGGACAGGGAGGTACGAGCAGTACTTC. It specifies CASSSRTGRYEQYF.

This clone was counted only a few times. CDR3 coding DNA: TGTGCCAGCAGTTTTACGACAGGGGAAGTGGGAGCTTTCTTT. Residues: CASSFTTGEVGAFF. The chain combines TRBV28 with TRBJ1-1; 8 bases are a match to TRBD1. This CDR3 spans 14 amino acids. Germline CDR1 and CDR2: MDHEN and SYDVKM. Losses at the gene ends were 3 bases for V and 10 bases for J; bases not matched to a gene: 10.

This sequence joins TRBV7-8 and TRBJ2-3; D unclear. CDR3 length equals 13 residues. V was clipped by 2 bases and J by 9 bases, with 12 bases between them. Germline V gives CDR1 SGHVS, CDR2 FQNEAQ. Here the CDR3 DNA reads TGTGCCAGCAGCTTATTTGACTCCCGAACGCAGTATTTT. It yields the protein CASSLFDSRTQYF.

The rearrangement uses TRBV19 and TRBJ2-3, with 7 bases that match TRBD1. Looked up from germline, CDR1 is LNHDA and CDR2 is SQIVND (reference sequence). Germline trimming cut 5 bases from V and 0 bases from J; bases unmatched to any gene: 8. This CDR3 has 16 amino acids. The CDR3 protein is CASSSRGQTSTDTQYF. In DNA, the CDR3 is TGTGCCAGTAGTTCTAGGGGACAGACGAGCACAGATACGCAGTATTTT.

This clone came up a few times. The rearrangement joins TRBV20-1 to TRBJ1-5, with unresolved D. Germline loops: CDR1 DFQATT, CDR2 SNEGSKA (reference sequence). Deletions cut 7 bases from V and 4 bases from J, with 5 bases between. The CDR3 is made up of 10 amino acids. CDR3 DNA: TGCAGTGGTGGTAATCAGCCCCAGCATTTT. It codes for CSGGNQPQHF.

J is TRBJ2-5 and V is TRBV2; 8 nucleotides agree with TRBD1. This CDR3 is built from 15 residues. Trimming took 7 bases from V and 5 from J; bases not matched to a gene: 12. Germline V CDR1 and CDR2: SNHLY, FYNNEI. The DNA of the CDR3 is TGTGCCAGCACTCCTATCGGACAGGGCGGGGAGACCCAGTACTTC. This sequence encodes CASTPIGQGGETQYF.

The chain has TRBV19 and TRBJ1-1; no clear D. The CDR3 length is 12 residues. V was trimmed by 7 bases and J by 1 base, leaving 7 bases between them. Germline CDR1 and CDR2: LNHDA and SQIVND (reference sequence). CDR3 residues: CASIDQNTEAFF. The CDR3 DNA is TGTGCCAGTATTGACCAGAACACTGAAGCTTTCTTT.

This chain links TRBV10-3 with TRBJ1-2, with 7 positions matching TRBD1. The CDR3 is 13 residues long. After removal of 5 bases from V and 6 bases from J, the junction contained 6 bases not matched to a gene. From germline, CDR1 is ENHRY and CDR2 SYGVKD. The CDR3 loop reads CAISSIQGDGYTF. The CDR3, as DNA: TGTGCCATCAGTTCAATCCAGGGGGATGGCTACACCTTC.

The V and J genes are TRBV5-1 and TRBJ1-2; D uncertain. This CDR3 contains 13 residues. With 1 base removed from V and 3 bases from J, the gap between germline ends came to 7 bases. Germline V gives CDR1 SGHRS, CDR2 YFSETQ. The CDR3 coding sequence is TGCGCCAGCAGCTTGTCGGTCGACTATGGCTACACCTTC. Translating gives CASSLSVDYGYTF.

The chain employs TRBV9 and TRBJ2-1; possibly TRBD2 for D (5 bases). Per germline, CDR1 SGDLS and CDR2 YYNGEE. Between the trimmed V and J ends, which lost 0 bases and 7 bases, there was a span of 8 bases. The CDR3 consists of 13 residues. CDR3 DNA sequence: TGTGCCAGCAGCGTAGTCGGGAAGAATGAGCAGTTCTTC. Its protein product is CASSVVGKNEQFF.

The rearrangement uses TRBV5-7 and TRBJ2-5, with a tentative D call TRBD2 (6 bases). TRBV5-7 is flagged as an ORF with uncertain function. This CDR3 is built from 13 residues. V lost 6 bases, J lost 5 bases, and 14 bases lay in between. The DNA of the CDR3 is TGTGCCAGCAAGGTCTTTGGAGGGGAGACCCAGTACTTC. Its translation is CASKVFGGETQYF.

In its sample, this clone was seen once. V gene TRBV19 combines with J gene TRBJ1-2, with D unresolved. Between the trimmed V and J ends, which lost 1 base and 7 bases, there was a span of 7 bases. Looked up from germline, CDR1 is LNHDA and CDR2 is SQIVND (reference sequence). The CDR3 extends over 12 amino acids. CDR3 coding DNA: TGTGCCAGTAGTATAGCCCCTGGTGGCTACACCTTC. The encoded protein is CASSIAPGGYTF.

V is TRBV10-3 and J is TRBJ1-1; D ambiguous. Looked up from germline, CDR1 is ENHRY and CDR2 is SYGVKD. V was cut by 2 bases and J by 3 bases, with 10 bases left in between. The CDR3 loop spans 14 amino acids. CDR3 residues: CAISEGGKDTEAFF. For the CDR3, the DNA is TGTGCCATCAGTGAGGGAGGGAAGGACACTGAAGCTTTCTTT.

This clone was found once. The chain recombines TRBV11-2 with TRBJ1-2; the match to TRBD1 covers 8 bases. Per the germline V gene, CDR1 is SGHAT and CDR2 is FQNNGV. This CDR3 spans 15 amino acids. V shed 5 bases, J shed 5 bases, and the junction held 10 bases outside the gene matches. CDR3 DNA sequence: TGTGCCAGCAGCCGAGGGCAGGGGGCGAATTATGGCTACACCTTC. Translating it yields CASSRGQGANYGYTF.

The chain links TRBV6-1 to TRBJ1-4; TRBD1 aligns across 7 bases. V gave up 2 bases and J gave up 10 bases; unmatched junction bases: 13. Germline V CDR1 and CDR2: MNHNS, SASEGT. The CDR3 is 16 amino acids. In nucleotides, the CDR3 is TGTGCCAGCAGTGAACGGTTAGGGGTGACAGGGCTAAAACTGTTTTTT. Protein sequence: CASSERLGVTGLKLFF.

V is TRBV6-1 and J is TRBJ1-2; 7 bases are shared with TRBD1. The CDR3 contains 13 residues. CDR1 MNHNS and CDR2 SASEGT come from the germline V gene. V lost 5 bases to trimming and J lost 5 bases; unmatched junction nucleotides: 5. The CDR3 loop is CASSQDRLYGYTF. The CDR3 DNA reads as TGTGCCAGCAGTCAGGACAGGTTATATGGCTACACCTTC.

This clone is a singleton in its sample. CDR3 sequence reads: CSTLPPADNEQFF. The CDR3 DNA is TGCAGCACGCTCCCCCCGGCTGACAATGAGCAGTTCTTC. J is TRBJ2-1 and V is TRBV29-1; D unresolved. CDR1 and CDR2 (germline): SQVTM, ANQGSEA. The CDR3 extends over 13 amino acids. Trimming shortened V by 8 bases and J by 5 bases, and 16 bases separated the two germline ends.

The rearrangement links TRBV4-2 to TRBJ2-5, with D possibly TRBD1 on 6 matching bases. Germline values: CDR1 LGHNA, CDR2 YNFKEQ. V was trimmed by 0 bases and J by 5 bases, leaving 16 bases between them. The length of the CDR3 is 16 residues. The CDR3 loop reads CASSQDPQGQGETQYF. The DNA of the CDR3 is TGTGCCAGCAGCCAAGACCCGCAGGGCCAGGGGGAGACCCAGTACTTC.

This chain joins TRBV28 and TRBJ2-7, with D maybe TRBD1 (5 bases). Germline loops: CDR1 MDHEN, CDR2 SYDVKM. With 6 bases removed from V and 0 bases from J, the gap between germline ends came to 18 bases. The CDR3 has 16 residues. This chain's CDR3 is CASSGGQGKSSYEQYF. The CDR3 region has the DNA TGTGCCAGCAGCGGCGGACAAGGGAAGAGCTCCTACGAGCAGTACTTC.

This rearrangement joins TRBV9 to TRBJ2-1; D is tentatively TRBD1 or TRBD2 (6 bases each). V lost 2 bases to trimming and J lost 7 bases, with 16 bases between them. The CDR3 sequence is 15 residues long. Germline loops: CDR1 SGDLS, CDR2 YYNGEE. CDR3 sequence: CASSVSSGGGNEQFF. CDR3 sequence (DNA): TGTGCCAGCAGCGTTTCCAGCGGAGGGGGGAATGAGCAGTTCTTC.